Below, one T cell receptor beta chain is given with its context. The germline gene is not matched at one end of the junction; a read error may be the cause. These data are taken from a study of blood T cells in healthy people across ages. There are 16 residues in the CDR3. The germline V gene has CDR1 MGHRA and CDR2 YSYEKL. The use of a sample-barcoded 5' primer and a J-beta primer mix characterized a second PCR of roughly 6 to 12 cycles. Tags on each cDNA molecule came from a template-switch adaptor with 12 random nucleotides. Using its own MiXCR run on the 5' RACE reads, TCRdb lists one record per CDR3 protein. This sample carries about a million distinct CDR3 sequences, roughly 50% of them seen once, and the ten largest clones take roughly 13%. Each donor was a healthy Caucasian individual from Russia, aged about 6 to 95.

The specimen sequenced was blood. V is TRBV4-1 and J is TRBJ2-1; a possible D gene is TRBD1 (6 bases). This TCR came from a man younger than 45 in good health. The CDR3 DNA sequence: TGCACCAGCAGCCGGACGACAGGAGACCTCTACAATGAGCAGTTCTTC. Encoded protein: CTSSRTTGDLYNEQFF.